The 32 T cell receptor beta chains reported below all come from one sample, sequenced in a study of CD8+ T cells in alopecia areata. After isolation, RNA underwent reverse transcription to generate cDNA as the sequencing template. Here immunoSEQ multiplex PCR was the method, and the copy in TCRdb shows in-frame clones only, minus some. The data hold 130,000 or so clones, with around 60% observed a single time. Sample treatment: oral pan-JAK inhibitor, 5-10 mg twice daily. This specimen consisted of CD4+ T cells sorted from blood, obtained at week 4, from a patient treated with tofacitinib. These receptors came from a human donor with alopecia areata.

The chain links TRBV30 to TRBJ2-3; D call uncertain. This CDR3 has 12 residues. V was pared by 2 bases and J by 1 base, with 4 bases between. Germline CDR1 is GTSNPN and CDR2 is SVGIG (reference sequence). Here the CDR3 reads CAWSFGTDTQYF. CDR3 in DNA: TGTGCCTGGAGTTTTGGCACAGATACGCAGTATTTT.

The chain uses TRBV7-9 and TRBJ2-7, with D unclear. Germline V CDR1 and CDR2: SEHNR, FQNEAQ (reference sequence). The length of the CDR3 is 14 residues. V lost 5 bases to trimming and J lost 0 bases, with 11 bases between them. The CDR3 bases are TGTGCCAGCAGCGGACGCGACTCCTCCTACGAGCAGTACTTC. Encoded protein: CASSGRDSSYEQYF.

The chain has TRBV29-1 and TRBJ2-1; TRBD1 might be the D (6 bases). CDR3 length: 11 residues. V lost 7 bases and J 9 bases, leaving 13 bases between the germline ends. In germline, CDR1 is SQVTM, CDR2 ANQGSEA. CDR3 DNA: TGCAGCGCGAGGGGGTCGGGTGAGCAGTTCTTC. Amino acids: CSARGSGEQFF.

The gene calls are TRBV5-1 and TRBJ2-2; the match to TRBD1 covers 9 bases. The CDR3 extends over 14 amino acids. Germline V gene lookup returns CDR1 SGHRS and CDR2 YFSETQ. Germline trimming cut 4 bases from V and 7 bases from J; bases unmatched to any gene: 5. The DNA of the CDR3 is TGCGCCAGCAGCGTACAGGGGGCCGGCGGGGAGCTGTTTTTT. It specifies CASSVQGAGGELFF.

Here the CDR3 DNA reads TGTGCCAGCAGCTTACCGGGGAGTAATGAAAAACTGTTTTTT. This gives the protein CASSLPGSNEKLFF. The V gene is TRBV7-9, the J gene TRBJ1-4, with unresolved D. Looked up from germline, CDR1 is SEHNR and CDR2 is FQNEAQ (reference sequence). This CDR3 spans 14 amino acids. V lost 2 bases and J lost 4, with 8 bases in between.

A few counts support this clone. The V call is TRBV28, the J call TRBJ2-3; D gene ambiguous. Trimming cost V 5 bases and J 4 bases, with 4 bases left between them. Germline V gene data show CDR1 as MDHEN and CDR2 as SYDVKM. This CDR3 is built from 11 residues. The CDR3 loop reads CASSNPDTQYF. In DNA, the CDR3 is TGTGCCAGCAGTAATCCAGATACGCAGTATTTT. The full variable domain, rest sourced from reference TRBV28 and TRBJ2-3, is DVKVTQSSRYLVKRTGEKVFLECVQDMDHENMFWYRQDPGLGLRLIYFSYDVKMKEKGDIPEGYSVSREKKERFSLILESASTNQTSMYLCASSNPDTQYFGPGTRLTVL.

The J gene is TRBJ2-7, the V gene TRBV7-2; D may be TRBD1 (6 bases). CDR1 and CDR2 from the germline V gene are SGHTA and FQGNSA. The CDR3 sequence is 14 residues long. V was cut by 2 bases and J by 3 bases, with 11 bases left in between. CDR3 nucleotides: TGTGCCAGCAGCTTAATGGGGGACATCTACGAGCAGTACTTC. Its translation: CASSLMGDIYEQYF.

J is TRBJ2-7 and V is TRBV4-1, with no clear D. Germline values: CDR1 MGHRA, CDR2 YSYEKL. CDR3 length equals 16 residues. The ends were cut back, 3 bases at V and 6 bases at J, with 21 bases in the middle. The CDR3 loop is CASSHLRTLEWGEQYF. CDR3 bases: TGCGCCAGCAGCCATTTGCGGACCCTAGAATGGGGCGAGCAGTACTTC.

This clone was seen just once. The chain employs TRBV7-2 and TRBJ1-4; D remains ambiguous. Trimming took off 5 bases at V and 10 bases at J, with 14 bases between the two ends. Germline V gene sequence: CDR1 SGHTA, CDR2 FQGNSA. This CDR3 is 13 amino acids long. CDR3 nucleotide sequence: TGTGCCAGCAGCAGCGGGATACAAGGAAAACTGTTTTTT. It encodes CASSSGIQGKLFF. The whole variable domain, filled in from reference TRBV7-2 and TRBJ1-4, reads GAGVSQSPSNKVTEKGKDVELRCDPISGHTALYWYRQSLGQGLEFLIYFQGNSAPDKSGLPSDRFSAERTGGSVSTLTIQRTQQEDSAVYLCASSSGIQGKLFFGSGTQLSVL.

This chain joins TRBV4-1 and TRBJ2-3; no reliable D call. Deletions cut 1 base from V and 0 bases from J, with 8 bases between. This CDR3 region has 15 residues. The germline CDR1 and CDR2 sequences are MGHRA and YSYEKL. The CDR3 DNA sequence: TGCGCCAGCAGCCAAGGGGTTGCTAGCACAGATACGCAGTATTTT. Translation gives CASSQGVASTDTQYF.

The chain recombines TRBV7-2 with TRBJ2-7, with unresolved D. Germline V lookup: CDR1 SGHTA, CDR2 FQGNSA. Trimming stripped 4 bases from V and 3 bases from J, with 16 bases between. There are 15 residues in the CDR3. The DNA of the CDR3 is TGTGCCAGCAGCTCCCCAGACCGAGGCGACTACGAGCAGTACTTC. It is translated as CASSSPDRGDYEQYF.

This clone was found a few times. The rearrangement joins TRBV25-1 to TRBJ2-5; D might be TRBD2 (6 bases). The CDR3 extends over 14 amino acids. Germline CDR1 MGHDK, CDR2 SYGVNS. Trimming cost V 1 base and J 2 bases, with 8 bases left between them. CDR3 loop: CASSESGEQETQYF. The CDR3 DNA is TGTGCCAGCAGTGAATCGGGGGAACAAGAGACCCAGTACTTC.

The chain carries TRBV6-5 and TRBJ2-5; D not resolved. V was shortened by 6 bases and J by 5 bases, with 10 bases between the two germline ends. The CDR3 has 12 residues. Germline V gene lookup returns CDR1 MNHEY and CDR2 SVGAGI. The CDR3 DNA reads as TGTGCCAGCAGCGCCGACCGTGAGACCCAGTACTTC. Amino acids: CASSADRETQYF.

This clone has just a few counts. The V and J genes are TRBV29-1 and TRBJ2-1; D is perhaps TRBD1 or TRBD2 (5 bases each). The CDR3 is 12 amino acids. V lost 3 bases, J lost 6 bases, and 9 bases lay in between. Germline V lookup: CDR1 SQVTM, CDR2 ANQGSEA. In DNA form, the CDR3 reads TGCAGCGTTGACAAAGGGACCAATGAGCAGTTCTTC. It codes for CSVDKGTNEQFF.

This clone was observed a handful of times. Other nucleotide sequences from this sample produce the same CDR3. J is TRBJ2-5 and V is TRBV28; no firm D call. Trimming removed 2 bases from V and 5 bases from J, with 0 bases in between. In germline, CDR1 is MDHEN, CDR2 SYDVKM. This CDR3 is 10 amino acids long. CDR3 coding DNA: TGTGCCAGCAGTTTAGAGACCCAGTACTTC. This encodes CASSLETQYF.

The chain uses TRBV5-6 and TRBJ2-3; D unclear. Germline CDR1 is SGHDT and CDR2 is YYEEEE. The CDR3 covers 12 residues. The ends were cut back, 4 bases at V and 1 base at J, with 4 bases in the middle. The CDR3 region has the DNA TGTGCCAGCAGCGTCGGCACAGATACGCAGTATTTT. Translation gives CASSVGTDTQYF.

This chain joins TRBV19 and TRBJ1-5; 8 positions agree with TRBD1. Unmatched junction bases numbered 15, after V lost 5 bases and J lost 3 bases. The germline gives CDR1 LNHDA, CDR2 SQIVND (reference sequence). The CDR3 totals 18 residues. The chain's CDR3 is CASSLTTGVIYDNQPQHF. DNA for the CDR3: TGTGCCAGTAGTTTGACGACAGGGGTTATCTATGACAATCAGCCCCAGCATTTT.

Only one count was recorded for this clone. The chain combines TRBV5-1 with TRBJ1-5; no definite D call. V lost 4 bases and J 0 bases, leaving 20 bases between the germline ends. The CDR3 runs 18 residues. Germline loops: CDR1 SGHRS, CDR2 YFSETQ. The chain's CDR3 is CASSPPGMWYNSNQPQHF. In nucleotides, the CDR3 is TGCGCCAGCAGCCCGCCGGGTATGTGGTATAATAGCAATCAGCCCCAGCATTTT.

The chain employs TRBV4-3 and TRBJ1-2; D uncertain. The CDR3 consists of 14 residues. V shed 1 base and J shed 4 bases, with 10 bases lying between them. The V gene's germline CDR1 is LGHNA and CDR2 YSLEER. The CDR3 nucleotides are TGCGCCAGCAGCCAAGCTTCCGGGGTCTATGGCTACACCTTC. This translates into CASSQASGVYGYTF.

CDR3 sequence reads: CASSPQSGRYNEQFF. The CDR3 nucleotides read TGTGCCAGCAGTCCTCAAAGCGGGCGATACAATGAGCAGTTCTTC. This chain links TRBV27 with TRBJ2-1, with TRBD2 as a possible D gene (6 bases). The germline CDR1 and CDR2 sequences are MNHEY and SMNVEV (reference sequence). V was pared by 5 bases and J by 4 bases, with 15 bases between. This CDR3 spans 15 amino acids.

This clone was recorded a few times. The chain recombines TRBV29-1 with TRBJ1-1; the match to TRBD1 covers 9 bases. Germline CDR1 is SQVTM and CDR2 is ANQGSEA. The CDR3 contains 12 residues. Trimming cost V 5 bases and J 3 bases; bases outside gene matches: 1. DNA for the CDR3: TGCAGCGTTAGACAGGGGGACACTGAAGCTTTCTTT. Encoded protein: CSVRQGDTEAFF.

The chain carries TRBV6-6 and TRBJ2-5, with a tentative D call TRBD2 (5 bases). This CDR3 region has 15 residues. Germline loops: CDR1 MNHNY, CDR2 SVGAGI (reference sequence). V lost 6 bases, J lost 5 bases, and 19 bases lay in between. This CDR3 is CASRERPARGETQYF. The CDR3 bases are TGTGCCAGCAGAGAGCGACCAGCCAGAGGGGAGACCCAGTACTTC.

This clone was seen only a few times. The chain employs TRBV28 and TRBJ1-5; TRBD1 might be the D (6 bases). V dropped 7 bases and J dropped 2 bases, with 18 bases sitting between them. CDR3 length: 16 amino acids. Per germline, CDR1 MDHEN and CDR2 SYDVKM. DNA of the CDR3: TGTGCCAGCACCATCTCGACAGGCAGAGGCAATCAGCCCCAGCATTTT. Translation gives CASTISTGRGNQPQHF.

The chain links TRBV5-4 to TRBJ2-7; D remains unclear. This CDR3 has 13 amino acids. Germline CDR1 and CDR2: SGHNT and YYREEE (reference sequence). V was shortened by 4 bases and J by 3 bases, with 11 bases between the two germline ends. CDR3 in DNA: TGTGCCAGCAGCCTCGGACGGGTCTACGAGCAGTACTTC. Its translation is CASSLGRVYEQYF.

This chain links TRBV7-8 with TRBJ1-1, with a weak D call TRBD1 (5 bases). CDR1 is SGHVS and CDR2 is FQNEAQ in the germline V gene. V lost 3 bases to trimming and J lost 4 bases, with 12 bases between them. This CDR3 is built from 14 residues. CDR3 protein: CASSLLQGGTEAFF. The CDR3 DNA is TGTGCCAGCAGCTTGCTCCAGGGAGGCACTGAAGCTTTCTTT.

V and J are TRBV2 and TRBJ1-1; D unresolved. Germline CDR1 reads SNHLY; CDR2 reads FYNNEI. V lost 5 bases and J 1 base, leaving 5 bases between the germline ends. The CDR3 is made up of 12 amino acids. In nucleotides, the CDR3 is TGTGCCAGCAGTTTCAGGAACACTGAAGCTTTCTTT. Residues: CASSFRNTEAFF. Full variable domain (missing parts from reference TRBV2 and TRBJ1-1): EPEVTQTPSHQVTQMGQEVILRCVPISNHLYFYWYRQILGQKVEFLVSFYNNEISEKSEIFDDQFSVERPDGSNFTLKIRSTKLEDSAMYFCASSFRNTEAFFGQGTRLTVV.

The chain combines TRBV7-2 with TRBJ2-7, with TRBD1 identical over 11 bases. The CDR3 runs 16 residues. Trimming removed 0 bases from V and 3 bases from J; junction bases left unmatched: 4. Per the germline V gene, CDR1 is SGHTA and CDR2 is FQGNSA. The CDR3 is CASSLAAGTGGYEQYF. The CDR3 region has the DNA TGTGCCAGCAGCTTAGCCGCCGGGACAGGGGGCTACGAGCAGTACTTC.

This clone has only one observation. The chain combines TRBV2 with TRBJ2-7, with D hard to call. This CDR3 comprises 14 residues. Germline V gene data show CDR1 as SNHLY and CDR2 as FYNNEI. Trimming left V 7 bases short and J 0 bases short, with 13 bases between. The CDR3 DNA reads TGTGCCAGCATCTTCCCGGGTAGCTCCTACGAGCAGTACTTC. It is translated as CASIFPGSSYEQYF.

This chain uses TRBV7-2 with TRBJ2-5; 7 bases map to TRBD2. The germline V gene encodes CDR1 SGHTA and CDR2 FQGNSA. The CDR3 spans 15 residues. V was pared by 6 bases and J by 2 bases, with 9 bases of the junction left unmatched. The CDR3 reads CASRGSWGGQETQYF. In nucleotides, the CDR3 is TGTGCCAGCAGGGGCTCGTGGGGGGGACAAGAGACCCAGTACTTC.

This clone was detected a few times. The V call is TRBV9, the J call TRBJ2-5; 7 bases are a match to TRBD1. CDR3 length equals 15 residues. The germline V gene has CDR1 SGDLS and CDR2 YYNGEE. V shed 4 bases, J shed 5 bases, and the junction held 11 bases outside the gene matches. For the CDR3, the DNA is TGTGCCAGCAGCCCCACAGGGGCAGTTGGGGAGACCCAGTACTTC. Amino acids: CASSPTGAVGETQYF.

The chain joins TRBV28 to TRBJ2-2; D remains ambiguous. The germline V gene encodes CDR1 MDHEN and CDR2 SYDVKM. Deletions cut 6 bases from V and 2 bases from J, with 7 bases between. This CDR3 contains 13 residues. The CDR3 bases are TGTGCCAGCAGCTTCCAAAACACCGGGGAGCTGTTTTTT. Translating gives CASSFQNTGELFF.

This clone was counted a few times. The CDR3 spells CASSFSSVRDEQFF. DNA of the CDR3: TGTGCCAGCAGCTTTAGCAGTGTTCGGGATGAGCAGTTCTTC. The chain joins TRBV5-4 to TRBJ2-1; no clear D. The CDR3 extends over 14 amino acids. Trimming cost V 2 bases and J 8 bases, with 14 bases left between them. CDR1 and CDR2 (germline): SGHNT, YYREEE (reference sequence).